The TCR beta chain described here comes from a study of T cells in Graves' hyperthyroidism and ophthalmopathy. Study-wide background: The blood sample was taken at first diagnosis, before treatment began.

Amplified TCR beta CDR3 regions came from RNA transcripts. Initially, a first-round RT-PCR of the TCR CDR3 employed the HTBI primer set. TCRdb reanalysed the multiplex PCR reads using MiXCR and keeps one entry per CDR3 protein. The table records 500,000 to 650,000 distinct CDR3 sequences, roughly 21% of them present only once. Germline CDR1 is MDHEN and CDR2 is SYDVKM. The CDR3 length is 15 residues. V trimming: 7 bases; J trimming: 5 bases; junction bases outside the gene matches: 7. This clonotype was seen only a few times. Each person with ophthalmopathy scored at least 3 on the Clinical Activity Score, reached NOSPECS grade 4 or higher, and had been ill under 3 months. A patient was excluded if there was uncontrolled infection, other autoimmune disease, pregnancy or lactation.

The sequence was collected from a middle-aged man with Graves' ophthalmopathy. Sequenced material: blood. The rearrangement joins TRBV28 to TRBJ2-3, with 12 nucleotides matching TRBD2. The CDR3 bases are TGTGCCAGCATCCTAGCGGGAGGGGAACTAGATACGCAGTATTTT. Residues: CASILAGGELDTQYF.